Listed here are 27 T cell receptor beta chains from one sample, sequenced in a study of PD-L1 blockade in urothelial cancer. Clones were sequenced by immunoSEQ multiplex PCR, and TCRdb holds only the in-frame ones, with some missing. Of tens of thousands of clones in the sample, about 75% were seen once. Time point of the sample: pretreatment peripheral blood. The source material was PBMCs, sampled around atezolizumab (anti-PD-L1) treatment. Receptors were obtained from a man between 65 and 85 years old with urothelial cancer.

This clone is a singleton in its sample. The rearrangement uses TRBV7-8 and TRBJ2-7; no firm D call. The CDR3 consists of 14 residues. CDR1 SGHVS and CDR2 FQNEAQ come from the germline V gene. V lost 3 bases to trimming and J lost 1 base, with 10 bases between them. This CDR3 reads CASSFGRRSYEQYF. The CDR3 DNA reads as TGTGCCAGCAGCTTCGGCAGGCGATCCTACGAGCAGTACTTC.

The CDR3 loop reads CASSLAGNNEQFF. CDR3 DNA: TGCGCCAGCAGCTTGGCGGGAAACAATGAGCAGTTCTTC. V usage is TRBV5-1 and J usage is TRBJ2-1, with D possibly matching TRBD2 (5 bases). Trimming left V 0 bases short and J 5 bases short, with 6 bases between. The CDR3 sequence is 13 residues long. Germline V gene sequence: CDR1 SGHRS, CDR2 YFSETQ.

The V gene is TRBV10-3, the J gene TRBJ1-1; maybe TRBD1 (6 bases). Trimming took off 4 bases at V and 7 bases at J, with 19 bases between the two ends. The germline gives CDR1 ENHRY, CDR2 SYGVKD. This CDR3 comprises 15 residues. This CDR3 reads CAISGGQGSFGEAFF. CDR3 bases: TGTGCCATCAGTGGGGGCCAGGGGTCGTTTGGTGAAGCTTTCTTT.

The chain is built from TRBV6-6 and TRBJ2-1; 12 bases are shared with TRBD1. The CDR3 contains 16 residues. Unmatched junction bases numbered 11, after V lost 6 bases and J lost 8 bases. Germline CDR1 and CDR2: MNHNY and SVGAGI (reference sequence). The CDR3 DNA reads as TGTGCCAGCAGACCGGGACAGGGGGCGGTGGCGGATGAGCAGTTCTTC. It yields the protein CASRPGQGAVADEQFF.

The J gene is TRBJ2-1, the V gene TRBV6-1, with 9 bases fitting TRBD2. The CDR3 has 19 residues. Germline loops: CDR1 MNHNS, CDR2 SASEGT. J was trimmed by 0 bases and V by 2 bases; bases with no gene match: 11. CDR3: CASSERGGAGGNSYNEQFF. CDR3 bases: TGTGCCAGCAGTGAAAGAGGGGGAGCGGGGGGTAACTCCTACAATGAGCAGTTCTTC.

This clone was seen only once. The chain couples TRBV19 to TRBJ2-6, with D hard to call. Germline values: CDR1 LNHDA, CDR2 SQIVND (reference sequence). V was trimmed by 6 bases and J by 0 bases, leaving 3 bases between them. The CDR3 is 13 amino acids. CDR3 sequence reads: CASRLSGANVLTF. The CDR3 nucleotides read TGTGCCAGTAGACTCTCTGGGGCCAACGTCCTGACTTTC.

The CDR3 DNA reads TGTGCCAGCAGCTTATCCCCTAGCGGGGGGAGATGGGGCTACGAGCAGTACTTC. Translated, it gives CASSLSPSGGRWGYEQYF. This chain links TRBV7-2 with TRBJ2-7; TRBD2 matches 11 bases. Per germline, CDR1 SGHTA and CDR2 FQGNSA. J lost 3 bases, V lost 2 bases, and 12 bases had no gene match. This CDR3 has 18 residues.

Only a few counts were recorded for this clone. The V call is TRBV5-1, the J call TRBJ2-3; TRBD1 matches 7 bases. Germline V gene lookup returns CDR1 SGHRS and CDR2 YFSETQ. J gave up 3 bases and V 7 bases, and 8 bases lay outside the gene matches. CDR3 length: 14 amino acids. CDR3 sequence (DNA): TGCGCCAGCCAAAACAGGGGAGTAACAGATACGCAGTATTTT. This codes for CASQNRGVTDTQYF.

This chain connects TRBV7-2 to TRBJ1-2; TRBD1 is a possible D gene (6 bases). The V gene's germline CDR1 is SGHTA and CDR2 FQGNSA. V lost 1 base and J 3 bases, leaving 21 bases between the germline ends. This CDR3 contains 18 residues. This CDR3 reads CASSLESRRGASYYGYTF. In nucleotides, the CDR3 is TGTGCCAGCAGCTTAGAGTCCCGTCGGGGGGCCTCCTACTATGGCTACACCTTC.

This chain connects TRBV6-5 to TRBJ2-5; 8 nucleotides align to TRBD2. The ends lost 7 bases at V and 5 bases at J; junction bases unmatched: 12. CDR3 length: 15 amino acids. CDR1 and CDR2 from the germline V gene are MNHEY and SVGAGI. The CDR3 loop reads CASKIQAGAGETQYF. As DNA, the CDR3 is TGTGCCAGCAAGATACAAGCGGGGGCTGGTGAGACCCAGTACTTC.

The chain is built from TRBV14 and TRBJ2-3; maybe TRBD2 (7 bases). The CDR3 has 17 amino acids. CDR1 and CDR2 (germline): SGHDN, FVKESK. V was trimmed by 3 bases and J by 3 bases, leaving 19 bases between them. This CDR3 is CASSHPLGRGRTDTQYF. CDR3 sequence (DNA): TGTGCCAGCAGCCATCCTCTAGGGAGGGGGAGGACAGATACGCAGTATTTT. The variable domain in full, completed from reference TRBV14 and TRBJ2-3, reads EAGVTQFPSHSVIEKGQTVTLRCDPISGHDNLYWYRRVMGKEIKFLLHFVKESKQDESGMPNNRFLAERTGGTYSTLKVQPAELEDSGVYFCASSHPLGRGRTDTQYFGPGTRLTVL.

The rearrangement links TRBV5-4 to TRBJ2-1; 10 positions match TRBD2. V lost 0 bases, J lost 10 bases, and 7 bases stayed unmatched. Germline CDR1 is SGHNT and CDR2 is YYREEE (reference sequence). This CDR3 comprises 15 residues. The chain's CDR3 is CASSLGAGGLKEQFF. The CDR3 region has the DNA TGTGCCAGCAGCTTGGGAGCGGGGGGGCTGAAGGAGCAGTTCTTC.

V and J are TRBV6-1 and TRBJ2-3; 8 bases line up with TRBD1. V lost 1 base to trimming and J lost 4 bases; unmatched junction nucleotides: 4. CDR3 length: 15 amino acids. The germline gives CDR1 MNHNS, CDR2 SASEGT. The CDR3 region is CASSEGDRRSDTQYF. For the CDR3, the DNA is TGTGCCAGCAGTGAAGGGGACAGGAGATCAGATACGCAGTATTTT.

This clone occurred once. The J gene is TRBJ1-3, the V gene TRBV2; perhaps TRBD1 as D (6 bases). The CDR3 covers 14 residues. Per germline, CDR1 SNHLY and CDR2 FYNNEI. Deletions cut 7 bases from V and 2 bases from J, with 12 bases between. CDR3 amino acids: CASTGNRAGNTIYF. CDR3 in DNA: TGTGCCAGCACCGGAAACAGGGCTGGAAACACCATATATTTT. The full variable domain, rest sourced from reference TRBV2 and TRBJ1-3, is EPEVTQTPSHQVTQMGQEVILRCVPISNHLYFYWYRQILGQKVEFLVSFYNNEISEKSEIFDDQFSVERPDGSNFTLKIRSTKLEDSAMYFCASTGNRAGNTIYFGEGSWLTVV.

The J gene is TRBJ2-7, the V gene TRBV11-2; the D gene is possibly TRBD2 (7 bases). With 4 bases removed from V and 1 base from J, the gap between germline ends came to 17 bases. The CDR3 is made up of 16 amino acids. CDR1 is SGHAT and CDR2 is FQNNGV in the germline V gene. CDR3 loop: CASSYLWGGLSYEQYF. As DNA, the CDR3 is TGTGCCAGCAGCTACCTTTGGGGGGGCCTTTCCTACGAGCAGTACTTC.

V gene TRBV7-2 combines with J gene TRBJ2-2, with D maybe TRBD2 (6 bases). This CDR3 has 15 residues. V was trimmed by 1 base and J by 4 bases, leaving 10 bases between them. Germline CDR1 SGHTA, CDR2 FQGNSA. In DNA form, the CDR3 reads TGTGCCAGCAGCTTAGGGGCTAGCGCCACCGGGGAGCTGTTTTTT. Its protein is CASSLGASATGELFF.

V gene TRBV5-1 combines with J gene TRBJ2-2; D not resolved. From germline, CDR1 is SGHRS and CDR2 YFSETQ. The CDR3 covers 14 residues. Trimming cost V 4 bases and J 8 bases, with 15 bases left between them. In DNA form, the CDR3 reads TGCGCCAGCAGCCCGGGTCCCGCTCAAGGGGAGCTGTTTTTT. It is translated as CASSPGPAQGELFF.

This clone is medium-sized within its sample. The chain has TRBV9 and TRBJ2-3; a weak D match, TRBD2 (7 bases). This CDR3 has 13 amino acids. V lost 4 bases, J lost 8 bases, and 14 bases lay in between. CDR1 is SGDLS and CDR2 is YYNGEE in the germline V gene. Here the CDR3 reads CASSLGGQPTQYF. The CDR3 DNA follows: TGTGCCAGCAGCCTCGGGGGGCAACCTACGCAGTATTTT.

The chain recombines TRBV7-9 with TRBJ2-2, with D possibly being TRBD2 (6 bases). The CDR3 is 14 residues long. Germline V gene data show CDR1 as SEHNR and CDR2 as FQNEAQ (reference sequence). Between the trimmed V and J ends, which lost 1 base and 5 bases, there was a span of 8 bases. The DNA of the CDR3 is TGTGCCAGCAGCTTAGGCGGGGTAACCGGGGAGCTGTTTTTT. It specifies CASSLGGVTGELFF.

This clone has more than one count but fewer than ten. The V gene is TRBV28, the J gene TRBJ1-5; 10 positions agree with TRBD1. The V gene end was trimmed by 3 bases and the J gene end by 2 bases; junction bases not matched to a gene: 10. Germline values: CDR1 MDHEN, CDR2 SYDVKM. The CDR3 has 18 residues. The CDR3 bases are TGTGCCAGCAGTTTTCATTTCCGTGGGACAGGGGGCAATCAGCCCCAGCATTTT. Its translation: CASSFHFRGTGGNQPQHF.

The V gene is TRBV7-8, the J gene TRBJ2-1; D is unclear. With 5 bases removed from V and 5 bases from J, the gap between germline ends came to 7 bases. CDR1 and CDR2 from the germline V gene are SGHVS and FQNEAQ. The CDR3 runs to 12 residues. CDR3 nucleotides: TGTGCCAGCAGCCCAACAAACAATGAGCAGTTCTTC. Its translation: CASSPTNNEQFF.

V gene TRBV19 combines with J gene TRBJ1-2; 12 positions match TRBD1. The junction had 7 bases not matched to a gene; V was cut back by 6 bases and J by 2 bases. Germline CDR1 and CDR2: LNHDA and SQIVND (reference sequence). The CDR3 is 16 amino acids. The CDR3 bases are TGTGCCAGTAGCCGAGGGACAGGGGGCATGAACTATGGCTACACCTTC. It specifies CASSRGTGGMNYGYTF.

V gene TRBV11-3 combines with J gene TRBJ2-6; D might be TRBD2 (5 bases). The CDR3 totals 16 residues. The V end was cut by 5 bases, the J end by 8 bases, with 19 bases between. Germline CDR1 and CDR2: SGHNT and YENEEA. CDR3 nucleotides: TGTGCCAGCAGCCCCCTCGGGAAGGGTGGAACCAACGTCCTGACTTTC. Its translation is CASSPLGKGGTNVLTF.

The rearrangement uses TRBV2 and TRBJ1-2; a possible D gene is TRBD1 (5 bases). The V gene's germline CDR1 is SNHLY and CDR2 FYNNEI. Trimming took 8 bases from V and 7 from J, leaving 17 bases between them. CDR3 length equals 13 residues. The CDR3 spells CASGEQQESGYTF. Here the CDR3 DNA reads TGTGCCAGCGGGGAACAACAGGAGTCTGGCTACACCTTC.

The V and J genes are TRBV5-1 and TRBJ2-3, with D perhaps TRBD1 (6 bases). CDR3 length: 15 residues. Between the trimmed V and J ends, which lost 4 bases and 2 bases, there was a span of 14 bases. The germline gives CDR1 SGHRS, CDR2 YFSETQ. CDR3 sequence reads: CASSPGQLDTDTQYF. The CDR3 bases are TGCGCCAGCAGCCCCGGACAGTTAGACACAGATACGCAGTATTTT.

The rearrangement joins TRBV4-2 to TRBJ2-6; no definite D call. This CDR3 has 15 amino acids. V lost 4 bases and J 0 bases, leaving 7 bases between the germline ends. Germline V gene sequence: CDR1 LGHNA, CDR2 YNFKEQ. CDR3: CASSLISSGANVLTF. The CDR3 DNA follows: TGTGCCAGCAGCCTTATTAGCTCTGGGGCCAACGTCCTGACTTTC.

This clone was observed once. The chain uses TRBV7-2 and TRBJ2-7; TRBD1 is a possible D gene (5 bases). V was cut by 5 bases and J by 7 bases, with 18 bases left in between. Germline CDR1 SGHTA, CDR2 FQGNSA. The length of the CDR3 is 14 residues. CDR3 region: CASSPRGRSREQYF. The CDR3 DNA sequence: TGTGCCAGCAGCCCTAGGGGCCGGTCGAGAGAGCAGTACTTC.